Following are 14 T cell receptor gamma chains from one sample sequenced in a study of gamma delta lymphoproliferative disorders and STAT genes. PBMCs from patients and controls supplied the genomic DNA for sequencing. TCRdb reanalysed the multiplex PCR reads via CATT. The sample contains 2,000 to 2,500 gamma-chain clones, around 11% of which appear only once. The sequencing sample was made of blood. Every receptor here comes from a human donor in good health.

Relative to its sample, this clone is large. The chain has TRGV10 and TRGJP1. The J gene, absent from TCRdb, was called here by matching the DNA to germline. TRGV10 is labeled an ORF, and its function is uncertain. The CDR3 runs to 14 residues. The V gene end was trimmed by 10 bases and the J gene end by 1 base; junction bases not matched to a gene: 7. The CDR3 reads CAAFQSTTGWFKIF. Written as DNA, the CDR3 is TGTGCTGCGTTTCAGAGTACCACTGGTTGGTTCAAGATATTT.

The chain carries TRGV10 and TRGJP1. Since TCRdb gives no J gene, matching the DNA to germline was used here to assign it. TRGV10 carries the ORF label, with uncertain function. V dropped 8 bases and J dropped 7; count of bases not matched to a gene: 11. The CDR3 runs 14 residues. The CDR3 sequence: CAAWGPKCGWFKIF. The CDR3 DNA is TGTGCTGCGTGGGGACCCAAATGTGGTTGGTTCAAGATATTT.

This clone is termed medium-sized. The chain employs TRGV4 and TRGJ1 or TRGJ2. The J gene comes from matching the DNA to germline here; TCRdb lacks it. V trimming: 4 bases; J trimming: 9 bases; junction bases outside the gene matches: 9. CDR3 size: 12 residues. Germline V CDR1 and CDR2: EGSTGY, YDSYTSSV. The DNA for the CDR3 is TGTGCCACCTGGGACCCTACTACTAAGAAACTCTTT. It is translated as CATWDPTTKKLF.

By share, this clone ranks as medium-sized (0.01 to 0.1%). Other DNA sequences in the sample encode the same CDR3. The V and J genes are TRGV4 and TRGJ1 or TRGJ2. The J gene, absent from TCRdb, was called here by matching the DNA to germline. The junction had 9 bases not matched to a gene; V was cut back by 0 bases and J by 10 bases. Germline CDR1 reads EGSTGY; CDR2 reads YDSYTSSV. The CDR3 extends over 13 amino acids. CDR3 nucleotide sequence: TGTGCCACCTGGGATGGGCCCCAGTGGAAGAAACTCTTT. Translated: CATWDGPQWKKLF.

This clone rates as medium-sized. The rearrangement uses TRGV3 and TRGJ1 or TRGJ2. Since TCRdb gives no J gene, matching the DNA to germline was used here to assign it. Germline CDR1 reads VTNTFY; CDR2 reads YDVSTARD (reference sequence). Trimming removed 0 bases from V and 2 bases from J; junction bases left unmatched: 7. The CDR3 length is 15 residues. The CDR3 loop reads CATWDRPGYYYKKLF. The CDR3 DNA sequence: TGTGCCACCTGGGACAGGCCAGGGTATTATTATAAGAAACTCTTT.

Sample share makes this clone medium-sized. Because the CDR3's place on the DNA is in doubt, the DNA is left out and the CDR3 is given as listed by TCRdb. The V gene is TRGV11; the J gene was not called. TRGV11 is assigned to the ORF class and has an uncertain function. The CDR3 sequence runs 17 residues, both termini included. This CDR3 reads CTTVPAGLAGDYYKKLF.

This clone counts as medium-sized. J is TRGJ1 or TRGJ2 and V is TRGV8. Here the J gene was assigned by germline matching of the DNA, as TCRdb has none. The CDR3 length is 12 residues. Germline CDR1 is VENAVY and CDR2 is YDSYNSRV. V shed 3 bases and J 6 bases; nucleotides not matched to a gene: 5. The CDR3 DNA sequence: TGTGCCACCTGGGATCGGGTTTATAAGAAACTCTTT. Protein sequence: CATWDRVYKKLF.

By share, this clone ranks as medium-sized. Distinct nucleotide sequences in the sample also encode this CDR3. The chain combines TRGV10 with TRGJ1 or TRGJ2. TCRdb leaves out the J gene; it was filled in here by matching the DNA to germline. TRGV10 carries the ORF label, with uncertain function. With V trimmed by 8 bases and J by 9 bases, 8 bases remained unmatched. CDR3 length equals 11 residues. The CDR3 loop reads CAAWDSGKKLF. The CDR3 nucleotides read TGTGCTGCGTGGGATTCCGGTAAGAAACTCTTT.

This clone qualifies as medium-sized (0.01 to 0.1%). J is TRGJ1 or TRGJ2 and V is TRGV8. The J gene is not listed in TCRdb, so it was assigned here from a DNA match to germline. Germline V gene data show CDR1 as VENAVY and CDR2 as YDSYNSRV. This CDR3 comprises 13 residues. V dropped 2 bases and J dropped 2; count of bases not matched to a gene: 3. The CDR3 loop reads CATWDTHYYKKLF. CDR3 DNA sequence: TGTGCCACCTGGGATACCCATTATTATAAGAAACTCTTT.

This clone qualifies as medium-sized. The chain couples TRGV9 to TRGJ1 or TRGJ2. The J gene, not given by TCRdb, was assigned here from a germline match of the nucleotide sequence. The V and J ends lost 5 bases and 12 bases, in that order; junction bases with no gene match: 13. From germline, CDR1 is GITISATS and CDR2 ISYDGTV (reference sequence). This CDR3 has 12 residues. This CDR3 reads CALWVPVRGKLF. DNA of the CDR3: TGTGCCTTGTGGGTCCCGGTCCGTGGGAAACTCTTT.

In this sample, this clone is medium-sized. The CDR3, as DNA: TGTGCCACCTGGGACGGGCACCCCAAAGCCTATACCACTGGTTGGTTCAAGATATTT. This encodes CATWDGHPKAYTTGWFKIF. The chain uses TRGV2 and TRGJP1. The J gene comes from matching the DNA to germline here; TCRdb lacks it. CDR1 and CDR2 (germline): EGSNGY, YDSYNSKV. The CDR3 length is 19 residues. After removal of 0 bases from V and 0 bases from J, the junction contained 13 bases not matched to a gene.

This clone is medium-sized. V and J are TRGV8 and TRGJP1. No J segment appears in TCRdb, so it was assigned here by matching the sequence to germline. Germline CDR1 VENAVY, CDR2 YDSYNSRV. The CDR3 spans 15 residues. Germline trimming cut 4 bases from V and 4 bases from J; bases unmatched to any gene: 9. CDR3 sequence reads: CATWERLNTGWFKIF. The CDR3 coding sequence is TGTGCCACCTGGGAGAGATTAAACACTGGTTGGTTCAAGATATTT.

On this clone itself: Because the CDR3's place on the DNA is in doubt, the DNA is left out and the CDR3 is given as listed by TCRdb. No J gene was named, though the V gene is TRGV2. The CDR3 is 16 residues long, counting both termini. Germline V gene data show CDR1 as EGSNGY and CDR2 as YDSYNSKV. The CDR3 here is CATWDGRNSLAVEQHF.

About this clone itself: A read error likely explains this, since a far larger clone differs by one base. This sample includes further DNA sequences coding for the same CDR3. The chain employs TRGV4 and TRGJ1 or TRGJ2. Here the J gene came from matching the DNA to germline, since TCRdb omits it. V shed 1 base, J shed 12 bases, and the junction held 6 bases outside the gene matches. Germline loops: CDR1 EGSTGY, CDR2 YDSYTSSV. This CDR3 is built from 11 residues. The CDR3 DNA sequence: TGTGCCACCTGGGATGGACACGGGAAACTCTTT. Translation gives CATWDGHGKLF.